Listed below are T cell receptor beta chains from one sample, sequenced in a study of blood T cell repertoires in COVID-19. Data came from immunoSEQ multiplex PCR; TCRdb stores just in-frame clones and leaves some out. The sample carries 170,000 or so clones, around 86% recorded once. Sequencing input: peripheral blood. Receptor source: a man aged 55 to 69 with COVID-19, enrolled during active disease. Both conserved end residues are part of each CDR3.

j_gene: TRBJ2-5
len: 14
v_gene: TRBV2
CDR3aa: CASSEVSRKETQYF

j_gene: TRBJ1-2
len: 13
v_gene: TRBV28
CDR3aa: CASSRGQDYGYTF

j_gene: TRBJ2-2
len: 14
v_gene: TRBV2
CDR3aa: CATEDRGRTGELFF

j_gene: TRBJ2-3
len: 16
v_gene: TRBV7-2
CDR3aa: CASSLGLRLASDTQYF

j_gene: TRBJ1-5
len: 15
v_gene: TRBV5-6
CDR3aa: CASSNTGFGDQPQHF

j_gene: TRBJ2-5
len: 14
v_gene: TRBV7-9
CDR3aa: CASRRTGAQETQYF

j_gene: TRBJ2-2
len: 15
v_gene: TRBV6-6
CDR3aa: CASNPPEISTGELFF

j_gene: TRBJ1-5
len: 16
v_gene: TRBV5-8
CDR3aa: CASSGDRVYSNQPQHF

j_gene: TRBJ1-3
len: 14
v_gene: TRBV19
CDR3aa: CASSSPGQGNTIYF

j_gene: TRBJ1-1
len: 14
v_gene: TRBV15
CDR3aa: CATSRDGSGVEAFF

j_gene: TRBJ1-1
len: 14
v_gene: TRBV29-1
CDR3aa: CSVEYGSGGTEAFF

j_gene: TRBJ2-7
len: 14
v_gene: TRBV7-9
CDR3aa: CASSLTGDSYEQYF

j_gene: TRBJ2-1
len: 14
v_gene: TRBV7-2
CDR3aa: CASSPGLAGEEQFF

j_gene: TRBJ2-3
len: 17
v_gene: TRBV3-1/TRBV3-2
CDR3aa: CASSQEPSSNSTDTQYF

j_gene: TRBJ2-5
len: 14
v_gene: TRBV9
CDR3aa: CASSFTGGGETQYF

j_gene: TRBJ1-4
len: 15
v_gene: TRBV4-3
CDR3aa: CASSQVVTGGEKLFF

j_gene: TRBJ2-1
len: 18
v_gene: TRBV5-1
CDR3aa: CASSSEKLTGVTYNEQFF

j_gene: TRBJ2-3
len: 14
v_gene: TRBV27
CDR3aa: CASGPGLATDTQYF

j_gene: TRBJ1-1
len: 18
v_gene: TRBV4-3
CDR3aa: CASSQELGVAGRNTEAFF

j_gene: TRBJ1-1
len: 14
v_gene: TRBV6-2/TRBV6-3
CDR3aa: CASSYDGLNTEAFF

j_gene: TRBJ1-3
len: 15
v_gene: TRBV29-1
CDR3aa: CSAAGGLYSGNTIYF

j_gene: TRBJ1-6
len: 14
v_gene: TRBV18
CDR3aa: CASSTDREASPLHF

j_gene: TRBJ1-4
len: 15
v_gene: TRBV10-3
CDR3aa: CAISDPYRGNEKLFF

j_gene: TRBJ1-3
len: 14
v_gene: TRBV6-5
CDR3aa: CASSRDSSGNTIYF

j_gene: TRBJ2-5
len: 14
v_gene: TRBV7-2
CDR3aa: CASSLDYRGETQYF

j_gene: TRBJ1-5
len: 17
v_gene: TRBV19
CDR3aa: CASAGTAGPYSNQPQHF

j_gene: TRBJ2-2
len: 13
v_gene: TRBV9
CDR3aa: CASSIRNTGELFF

j_gene: TRBJ2-3
len: 14
v_gene: TRBV7-2
CDR3aa: CASSLSVSTDTQYF

j_gene: TRBJ1-2
len: 17
v_gene: TRBV19
CDR3aa: CASSPTGRDPGPDGYTF

j_gene: TRBJ2-7
len: 15
v_gene: TRBV28
CDR3aa: CASRSQGGGSYEQYF

j_gene: TRBJ2-2
len: 15
v_gene: TRBV6-2/TRBV6-3
CDR3aa: CASSTPGRNTGELFF

j_gene: TRBJ1-2
len: 13
v_gene: TRBV7-2
CDR3aa: CASSLGATDGYTF

j_gene: TRBJ2-7
len: 11
v_gene: TRBV30
CDR3aa: CAWVNKYEQYF

j_gene: TRBJ1-1
len: 15
v_gene: TRBV4-1
CDR3aa: CASSQGASAPNEAFF

j_gene: TRBJ2-2
len: 15
v_gene: TRBV7-2
CDR3aa: CASSLASGGTGELFF

j_gene: TRBJ2-3
len: 15
v_gene: TRBV7-2
CDR3aa: CASSKLAAGTDTQYF

j_gene: TRBJ2-7
len: 15
v_gene: TRBV6-6
CDR3aa: CASMPGTARSYEQYF

j_gene: TRBJ1-1
len: 14
v_gene: TRBV3-1/TRBV3-2
CDR3aa: CASSQGTVSGEAFF

j_gene: TRBJ1-1
len: 13
v_gene: TRBV9
CDR3aa: CASSVVEKSEAFF

j_gene: TRBJ2-7
len: 15
v_gene: TRBV3-1/TRBV3-2
CDR3aa: CASSHLAGGPYEQYF

j_gene: TRBJ2-5
len: 15
v_gene: TRBV2
CDR3aa: CASSRTGTGKETQYF

j_gene: TRBJ1-1
len: 12
v_gene: TRBV7-2
CDR3aa: CASSPVQGEAFF

j_gene: TRBJ1-1
len: 14
v_gene: TRBV23-1
CDR3aa: CASSQSSEDRGAFF

j_gene: TRBJ2-4
len: 13
v_gene: TRBV19
CDR3aa: CASSIEGADIQYF

j_gene: TRBJ2-7
len: 15
v_gene: TRBV5-4
CDR3aa: CASSYDRGRFYEQYF

j_gene: TRBJ2-5
len: 13
v_gene: TRBV10-3
CDR3aa: CAISGTGTSGPNF

j_gene: TRBJ1-5
len: 14
v_gene: TRBV6-6
CDR3aa: CASSSRGQHQPQHF

j_gene: TRBJ1-2
len: 13
v_gene: TRBV18
CDR3aa: CASSGQGPLGYTF

j_gene: TRBJ1-2
len: 12
v_gene: TRBV11-2
CDR3aa: CASSSEGDGYTF

j_gene: TRBJ1-5
len: 17
v_gene: TRBV19
CDR3aa: CASKKSGTGDFNQPQHF

j_gene: TRBJ1-1
len: 13
v_gene: TRBV11-3
CDR3aa: CASSLGLNTEAFF

j_gene: TRBJ2-5
len: 15
v_gene: TRBV3-1/TRBV3-2
CDR3aa: CASSQDRGETKTQYF

j_gene: TRBJ1-3
len: 16
v_gene: TRBV11-3
CDR3aa: CASSLDLLGSGNTIYF

j_gene: TRBJ2-1
len: 17
v_gene: TRBV12-5
CDR3aa: CASGFGTSGGFYNEQFF

j_gene: TRBJ2-1
len: 15
v_gene: TRBV6-5
CDR3aa: CASSYDRPLNNEQFF